These T cell receptor beta chains were read from a single sample in a study of OX40 agonist ivuxolimab in advanced cancers. The table came from immunoSEQ multiplex PCR; TCRdb's copy has only in-frame clones and leaves some out. The sample lists 70,000 or so clones, more than 70% occurring once. The sequencing used CD4+ or CD8+ T cells sorted from blood, collected in a trial of the OX40 agonist ivuxolimab. The receptor set was obtained from an adult with an advanced solid tumor such as melanoma, head and neck, liver or kidney cancer. CDR3s leave out the opening cysteine and the closing phenylalanine or tryptophan. Fields, in order: V gene, J gene, CDR3 protein.

TRBV28,TRBJ1-4,ASQRPSTNEKLF
TRBV9,TRBJ2-1,ASSVEGNSYNEQF
TRBV18,TRBJ1-1,ASSQGPKNTEAF
TRBV13,TRBJ2-7,ASSFERGRSEQY
TRBV2,TRBJ2-2,ASTSGSRTGELF
TRBV2,TRBJ1-6,ASSNGQANSPLH
TRBV6-6,TRBJ2-7,ASSTPTGEQY
TRBV28,TRBJ2-3,ASSVDRGSGGAYTQY
TRBV5-6,TRBJ2-5,ASSFRGAKKQETQY
TRBV6-1,TRBJ2-7,ASSVLAGGYEQY
TRBV10-1,TRBJ2-1,ASSGGLAGNNEQF
TRBV19,TRBJ1-3,ASSSTGDRNTIY
TRBV7-2,TRBJ2-7,ASSLGWGTGDEQY
TRBV6-5,TRBJ1-4,ASSYSRLNEKLF
TRBV23-1,TRBJ1-2,ASNDGRRQGLNYGYT
TRBV7-9,TRBJ2-1,ASSLGSNEQF
TRBV6-5,TRBJ2-3,ASSGGTDTQY
TRBV5-1,TRBJ2-1,ASSLAAGLVGEQF
TRBV30,TRBJ2-3,AWTGITDTQY
TRBV5-4,TRBJ1-3,ASSRDTTSGNTIY
TRBV7-3,TRBJ2-3,ASGPTDTQY
TRBV4-1,TRBJ1-4,ASRPQGVGTNEKLF
TRBV30,TRBJ1-1,AWSAPGGMNTEAF
TRBV28,TRBJ2-5,ASRTSGGGIETQY
TRBV7-9,TRBJ2-3,ASSPPRGRVTDTQY
TRBV5-4,TRBJ2-3,ASSRSGSATDTQY
TRBV29-1,TRBJ2-3,SVEDRGDTQY
TRBV20-1,TRBJ2-7,SAIRDYEQY
TRBV19,TRBJ1-1,ASSIRGRGTEAF
TRBV14,TRBJ1-1,ASSQESEAF
TRBV5-1,TRBJ2-5,ASSSLNTEETQY
TRBV29-1,TRBJ2-3,SVLLTGIAQY
TRBV6-5,TRBJ2-2,ASSNRDAGELF
TRBV28,TRBJ1-2,ASSGGRTGNYGYT
TRBV2,TRBJ2-7,ASSEARAGTYEQY
TRBV5-4,TRBJ2-7,ASSFRGSSPYEQY
TRBV10-3,TRBJ1-1,AIRATGMNTEAF
TRBV4-2,TRBJ2-7,ASSQVGGGADEQY
TRBV30,TRBJ1-4,AWSLGQARNEKLF
TRBV19,TRBJ1-1,ASSIVMNTEAF
TRBV4-2,TRBJ2-5,ASSPGQGQHIETQY